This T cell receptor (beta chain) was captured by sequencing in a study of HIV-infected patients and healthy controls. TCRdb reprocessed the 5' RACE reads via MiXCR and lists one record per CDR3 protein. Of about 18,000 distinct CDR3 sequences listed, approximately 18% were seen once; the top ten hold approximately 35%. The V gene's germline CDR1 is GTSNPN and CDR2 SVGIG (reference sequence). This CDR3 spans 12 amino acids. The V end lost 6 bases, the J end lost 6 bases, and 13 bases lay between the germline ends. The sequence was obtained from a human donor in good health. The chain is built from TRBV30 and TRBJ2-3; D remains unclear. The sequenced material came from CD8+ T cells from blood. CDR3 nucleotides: TGTGCCTGCCCCTTCCTAGGGGATACGCAGTATTTT. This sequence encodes CACPFLGDTQYF.